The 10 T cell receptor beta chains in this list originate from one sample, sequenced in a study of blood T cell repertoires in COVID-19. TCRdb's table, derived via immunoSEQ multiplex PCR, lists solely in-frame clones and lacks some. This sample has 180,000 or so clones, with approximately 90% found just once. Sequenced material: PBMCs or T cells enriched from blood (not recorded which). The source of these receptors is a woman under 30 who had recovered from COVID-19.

CDR3 DNA: TGTGCCAGCAGTGACTTAGCGGGAGGCCCTGGGACGCAGTATTTT. Protein sequence: CASSDLAGGPGTQYF. This chain links TRBV6-4 with TRBJ2-3, with TRBD2 matching 10 bases. The CDR3 covers 15 residues. CDR1 MRHNA and CDR2 SNTAGT come from the germline V gene. V was clipped by 1 base and J by 9 bases; unmatched bases: 7.

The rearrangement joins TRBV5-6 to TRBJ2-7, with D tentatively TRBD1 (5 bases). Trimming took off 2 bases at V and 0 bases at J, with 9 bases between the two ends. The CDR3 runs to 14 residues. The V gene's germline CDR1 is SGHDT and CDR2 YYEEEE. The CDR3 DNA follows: TGTGCCAGCAGCTTTAGAACAGGCTCCTACGAGCAGTACTTC. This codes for CASSFRTGSYEQYF.

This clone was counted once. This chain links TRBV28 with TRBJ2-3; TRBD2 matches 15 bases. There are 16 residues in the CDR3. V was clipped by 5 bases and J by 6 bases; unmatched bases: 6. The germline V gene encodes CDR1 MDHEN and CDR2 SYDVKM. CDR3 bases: TGTGCCAGCAGTCACGGACTAGCGGGAGGGCCCGATACGCAGTATTTT. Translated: CASSHGLAGGPDTQYF.

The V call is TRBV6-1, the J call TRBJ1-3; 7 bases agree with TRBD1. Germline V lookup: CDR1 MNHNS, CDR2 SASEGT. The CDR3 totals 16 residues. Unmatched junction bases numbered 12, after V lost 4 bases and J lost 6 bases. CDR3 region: CASSGARQGFENTIYF. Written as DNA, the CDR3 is TGTGCCAGCAGTGGAGCCCGACAGGGTTTTGAAAACACCATATATTTT.

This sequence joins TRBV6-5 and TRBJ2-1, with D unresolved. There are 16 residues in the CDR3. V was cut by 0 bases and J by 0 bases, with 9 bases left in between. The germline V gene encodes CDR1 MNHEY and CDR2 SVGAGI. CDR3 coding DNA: TGTGCCAGCAGTTACTCGATTGGTAGCTCCTACAATGAGCAGTTCTTC. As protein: CASSYSIGSSYNEQFF.

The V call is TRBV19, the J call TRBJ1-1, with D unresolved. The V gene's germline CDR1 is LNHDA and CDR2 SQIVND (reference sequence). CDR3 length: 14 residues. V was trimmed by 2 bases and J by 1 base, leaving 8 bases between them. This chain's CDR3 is CASSINGGNTEAFF. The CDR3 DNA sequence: TGTGCCAGTAGTATAAACGGCGGGAACACTGAAGCTTTCTTT.

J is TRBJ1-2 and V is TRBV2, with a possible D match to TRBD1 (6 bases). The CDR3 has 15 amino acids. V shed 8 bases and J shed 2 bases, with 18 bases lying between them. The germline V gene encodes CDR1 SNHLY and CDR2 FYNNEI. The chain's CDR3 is CASGAPEDRNYGYTF. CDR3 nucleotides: TGTGCCAGCGGCGCCCCAGAGGACAGAAACTATGGCTACACCTTC.

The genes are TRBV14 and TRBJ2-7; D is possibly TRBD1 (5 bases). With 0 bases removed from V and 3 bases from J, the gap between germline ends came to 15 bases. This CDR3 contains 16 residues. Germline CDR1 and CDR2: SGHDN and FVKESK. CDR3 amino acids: CASSQDQQGFSYEQYF. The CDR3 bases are TGTGCCAGCAGCCAAGATCAGCAGGGATTCAGCTACGAGCAGTACTTC. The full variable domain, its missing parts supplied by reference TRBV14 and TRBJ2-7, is EAGVTQFPSHSVIEKGQTVTLRCDPISGHDNLYWYRRVMGKEIKFLLHFVKESKQDESGMPNNRFLAERTGGTYSTLKVQPAELEDSGVYFCASSQDQQGFSYEQYFGPGTRLTVT.

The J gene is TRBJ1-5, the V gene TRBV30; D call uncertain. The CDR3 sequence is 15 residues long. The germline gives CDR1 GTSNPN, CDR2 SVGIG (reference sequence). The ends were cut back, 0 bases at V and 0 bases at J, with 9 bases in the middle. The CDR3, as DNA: TGTGCCTGGAGTGTAAGCGCCAATAGCAATCAGCCCCAGCATTTT. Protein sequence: CAWSVSANSNQPQHF. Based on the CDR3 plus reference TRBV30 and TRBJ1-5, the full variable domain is SQTIHQWPATLVQPVGSPLSLECTVEGTSNPNLYWYRQAAGRGLQLLFYSVGIGQISSEVPQNLSASRPQDRQFILSSKKLLLSDSGFYLCAWSVSANSNQPQHFGDGTRLSIL.

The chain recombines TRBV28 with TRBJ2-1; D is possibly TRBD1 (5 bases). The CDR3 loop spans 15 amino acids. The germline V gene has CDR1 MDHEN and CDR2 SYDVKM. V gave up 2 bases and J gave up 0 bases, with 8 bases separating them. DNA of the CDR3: TGTGCCAGCAGTTTACAGGGATACTCCTACAATGAGCAGTTCTTC. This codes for CASSLQGYSYNEQFF.